Listed below are T cell receptor beta chains from one sample, sequenced in a study of blood T cell repertoires in COVID-19. Assay used: immunoSEQ multiplex PCR; TCRdb lists only in-frame clones, some missing. The repertoire holds more than 100,000 clones, with around 84% as singletons. The sample comprised peripheral blood. These receptors all come from a woman older than 75 with acute or convalescent COVID-19. Each CDR3 is given with its conserved first and last residue. The order of the fields is J gene, D gene, clone size, V gene, CDR3 protein, CDR3 DNA. D genes are given only for firm matches. Size is omitted from some rows. Given values are once, few, many or a class for expanded clones.

TRBJ2-7 | . | . | TRBV7-8 | CASSPQGYNEQYF | TGTGCCAGCAGCCCACAGGGATACAACGAGCAGTACTTC
TRBJ1-5 | . | once | TRBV19 | CASSINAGINQPQHF | TGTGCCAGTAGTATAAACGCAGGGATTAATCAGCCCCAGCATTTT
TRBJ2-5 | . | . | TRBV7-9 | CASSPTTLETQYF | TGTGCCAGCAGCCCAACGACTCTCGAGACCCAGTACTTC
TRBJ2-1 | . | . | TRBV6-6 | CASSYDVPPGEDEQFF | TGTGCCAGCAGTTACGATGTCCCCCCGGGGGAGGATGAGCAGTTCTTC
TRBJ2-7 | . | once | TRBV27 | CASSQRGYEQYF | TGTGCCAGCAGTCAGCGTGGCTACGAGCAGTACTTC
TRBJ2-1 | . | . | TRBV5-6 | CASSFGGNHYNEQFF | TGTGCCAGCAGCTTCGGGGGAAACCACTACAATGAGCAGTTCTTC
TRBJ2-5 | TRBD2 | . | TRBV19 | CASRSGGSSFETQYF | TGTGCCAGCCGGAGTGGCGGGAGTTCGTTCGAGACCCAGTACTTC
TRBJ2-1 | TRBD2 | once | TRBV30 | CAWSGLADNEQFF | TGTGCCTGGAGTGGACTAGCGGACAATGAGCAGTTCTTC
TRBJ1-2 | TRBD1 | few | TRBV19 | CASSQEQGATGYTF | TGTGCCAGTAGTCAAGAACAGGGGGCGACCGGCTACACCTTC
TRBJ2-7 | TRBD2 | . | TRBV6-5 | CASRIAGVYEQYF | TGTGCCAGCAGGATAGCGGGGGTTTACGAGCAGTACTTC
TRBJ1-5 | TRBD1 | few | TRBV30 | CAWSRDRGSQPQHF | TGTGCCTGGAGTCGGGACAGGGGTAGTCAGCCCCAGCATTTT
TRBJ2-7 | TRBD1 | . | TRBV7-2 | CASSTDRGPYEQYF | TGTGCCAGCAGCACGGACAGGGGGCCCTACGAGCAGTACTTC
TRBJ2-2 | . | . | TRBV5-5 | CASSIRGTGELFF | TGTGCCAGCAGTATAAGGGGGACCGGGGAGCTGTTTTTT
TRBJ1-2 | . | . | TRBV30 | CAWSATYYGYTF | TGTGCCTGGAGTGCGACATACTATGGCTACACCTTC
TRBJ1-3 | TRBD1 | . | TRBV11-3 | CASSSTGGSGNTIYF | TGTGCCAGCAGCTCAACAGGGGGCTCTGGAAACACCATATATTTT
TRBJ2-7 | . | . | TRBV29-1 | CSVGQVGREQYF | TGCAGCGTGGGGCAGGTAGGGCGGGAGCAGTACTTC
TRBJ1-6 | . | . | TRBV6-1 | CASSEAHSGSGSPLHF | TGTGCCAGCAGTGAGGCCCATTCAGGGTCTGGGTCACCCCTCCACTTT